The source of this TCR beta chain is a study of T cell responses to AZD1222 COVID-19 vaccine. Study details: Second-dose groups at about 4 or about 12 weeks were pooled.

TCRdb's table, derived via immunoSEQ multiplex PCR, lists solely in-frame clones and lacks some. The sample contains more than 100,000 clones, over 75% of which appear only once. Study outcomes and limitations: Repertoire collection took place solely once the T cell response had peaked.

The CDR3 runs 14 residues. The germline V gene encodes CDR1 MDHEN and CDR2 SYDVKM. V lost 4 bases, J lost 0 bases, and 9 bases lay in between. On this clone itself: Its antigen is not identified.

The specimen comprised peripheral blood, sampled on day 0 of AZD1222 vaccination. This chain uses TRBV28 with TRBJ1-1; D is undetermined. The TCR was taken from an adult in good health. CDR3 protein: CASSSRGMNTEAFF. The CDR3 DNA is TGTGCCAGCAGTTCCCGCGGCATGAACACTGAAGCTTTCTTT.